This TCR beta chain appears in the sequencing data of a study of control samples from healthy donors and cancer patients (dated by TCRdb to the early 2020s). Libraries were constructed by the immunoSEQ multiplex PCR assay. Here the immuneACCESS table is served through TCRdb, limited to in-frame sequences with V and J called. Missing clones are a known gap in these copies; in checked studies unresolved V genes cover under half, and the rest lacks a known reason. The sample table holds approximately 100,000 clones, of which roughly four fifths were seen once. Clones ranked in the top ten supply 1.5% to 2% of the sample. Spanning cysteine to phenylalanine, the CDR3 consists of 15 amino acids. Just the 45-base CDR3 DNA is kept, in frame starting at base 1. The junction shows trimming of 2 bases on V and 2 bases on J, plus 11 bases between the germline ends. Sequences SGHDT (CDR1) and YYEEEE (CDR2) are obtained from the germline V gene.

With respect to this clone: Its antigen is currently not known. Base quality data are lacking; no much larger clone is found one base away.

Sequencing was performed on blood. This receptor was taken from a man between 60 and 75 years old in good health. This receptor chain uses TRBV5-6 and TRBJ1-3, with a weak D call of TRBD1 (6 bases match). The DNA reads as follows: TGTGCCAGCAGCTTACAGGGCTTTACTGGAAACACCATATATTTT. This is translated as CASSLQGFTGNTIYF.